This TCR beta chain stems from a study of T cells after yellow fever vaccination. This clonotype was detected ten times or more. The V end was cut by 4 bases, the J end by 2 bases, with 11 bases between. Germline V gives CDR1 SGHVS, CDR2 FQNEAQ. The CDR3 is made up of 14 amino acids. TCRdb independently ran MiXCR on the 5' RACE reads; one entry per CDR3 protein. The sample has approximately 150,000 distinct CDR3 sequences, 6.2% seen once. V usage is TRBV7-8 and J usage is TRBJ2-5, with D possibly TRBD2 on 6 matching bases. The material was CD4+ T cells sorted from PBMCs, obtained on the day of the first yellow fever vaccination. This receptor was identified in a man aged 18-30 years who received the YFV17D yellow fever vaccine. The CDR3 sequence is CASSSSSVQETQYF. CDR3 in DNA: TGTGCCAGCAGCTCCTCTAGCGTTCAAGAGACCCAGTACTTC.